This T cell receptor beta chain emerged from a study of human CD8 memory T cell subsets (dated by TCRdb to about 2020). In the study overall: The clonal relationships among stem-like (TSTEM), progenitor exhausted-like (TPEX) and effector memory CD8+ T cell subsets were assessed by comparing the TCRbeta repertoires of these subsets. Six donors each provided TSTEM, TPEX and effector memory subsets, from which TCRbeta repertoires were obtained. The investigation overall reported the following: Only TCRbeta chains were sequenced, and the repertoire comparisons were based on about 6 donors and tested using paired t-tests with Bonferroni correction. Based on Chao1 estimates, TSTEM subsets appeared to have greater repertoire diversity than TPEX subsets, which may reflect a broader range of specificities. Clonotypes were shared with effector memory cells by both stem-like subsets, but only minimal overlap was found between TSTEM and TPEX repertoires, suggesting distinct antigen spectra. TSTEM and TPEX subsets showed similarly high normalized Shannon-Wiener diversity, whereas effector memory subsets were comparatively less diverse.

Density gradient separation was used to isolate peripheral blood mononuclear cells from buffy coats of healthy donors. Negative magnetic separation using EasySep or MojoSort CD8+ T cell isolation kits was how the study enriched total CD8+ T cells. For each subset, total RNA was extracted using an RNeasy Mini Kit from duplicate vials of some 150,000 sorted CD8+ T cells. PBMCs were used either fresh or after cryopreservation in fetal bovine serum containing roughly 10% DMSO. Fluorescence-activated cell sorting on a FACSAria III was used to sort CD8+ T cell subsets to purity. In the case of this clonotype: Its antigen is currently not known.

The CDR3 starts with the cysteine, ends with the phenylalanine, and has 16 residues. The nucleotide record is missing. Sequenced on a NextSeq 550. A Human TCR Profiling Kit was used to prepare UMI-labeled 5' RACE TCRbeta libraries. Every TCRbeta library was prepared in parallel with an identical number of PCR cycles. On the study's bioinformatics: Each TCRbeta library contained between roughly 2,600 and 18,000 functional CDR3beta clonotypes. MIGEC 1.2.9 handled UMI extraction and consensus assembly, with a minimum of three reads required per UMI. MiXCR 3.0.3 was used to extract the in-frame CDR3beta repertoires. Each sample was downsampled to 42,000 randomly selected UMIs before diversity metrics were calculated in VDJtools 1.2.1. For each sample pair, the repertoire overlap metrics D, R and F2 were calculated in VDJtools using the top 3,000 clones. The reads underwent TCRdb reprocessing, giving one record for each CDR3 protein sequence and no DNA. The V and J calls were determined by TCRdb, not by the authors. The sample's clone listing holds about 3,500 distinct CDR3 sequences. The leading ten clones occupy about 33% of the sample.

This receptor chain uses TRBV21-1 and TRBJ2-1; TCRdb gives TRBD1 as the D gene, but with no DNA this cannot be confirmed. TRBV21-1 is assigned pseudogene status. The sample consisted of CD8+ effector memory T cells (TEM) sorted from PBMCs. The cell subset or site label on this specimen signifies: effector memory CD8 T cells, CCR7- CD45RO+ CD95+. This clonotype was sampled from a human donor in good health. The CDR3 sequence is CASSFSPGRSYNEQFF.